A selection of T cell receptor beta chains follows, all from one sample in a study of blood T cell repertoires in COVID-19. TCRdb's copy holds only in-frame clones and misses some; the assay was immunoSEQ multiplex PCR. Of 300,000 to 350,000 clones in the sample, approximately 87% are singletons; the top ten hold about 6.3%. The source material was peripheral blood. Receptors originate from a woman aged 50 to 65 with COVID-19, enrolled during active disease. Both conserved end residues are part of each CDR3. A D gene is named only where the DNA matches it firmly. Size tells how often a clone was seen (once, few, many) or the class of an expanded clone, and some rows leave it out.

v_gene: TRBV7-9
j_gene: TRBJ1-2
abundance: NA
d_gene: NA
CDR3nt: TGTGCCAGCAGCTTAGCGGCACAGAACTATGGCTACACCTTC
CDR3aa: CASSLAAQNYGYTF

v_gene: TRBV7-3
j_gene: TRBJ2-5
abundance: NA
d_gene: TRBD2
CDR3nt: TGTGCCAGCAGCTTAAATGGGGTAGCGGGGCAAGAGACCCAGTACTTC
CDR3aa: CASSLNGVAGQETQYF

v_gene: TRBV19
j_gene: TRBJ2-7
abundance: NA
d_gene: NA
CDR3nt: TGTGCCAGTAGTATCCGCCAGGAAACTCGCTACGAGCAGTACTTC
CDR3aa: CASSIRQETRYEQYF

v_gene: TRBV7-9
j_gene: TRBJ2-7
abundance: NA
d_gene: TRBD1
CDR3nt: TGTGCCAGCAGCTTTCCGACAGGGACAGACCTACGATCCCAGTACTTC
CDR3aa: CASSFPTGTDLRSQYF

v_gene: TRBV19
j_gene: TRBJ2-7
abundance: once
d_gene: NA
CDR3nt: TGTGCCAGTAGTTCCTCAGGGGCGGGCTCCTACGAGCAGTACTTC
CDR3aa: CASSSSGAGSYEQYF

v_gene: TRBV19
j_gene: TRBJ1-1
abundance: NA
d_gene: NA
CDR3nt: TGTGCCAGTATCCTGGACAATTCGGCCACTGAAGCTTTCTTT
CDR3aa: CASILDNSATEAFF

v_gene: TRBV5-1
j_gene: TRBJ1-5
abundance: NA
d_gene: TRBD1
CDR3nt: TGCGCCAGCAGCTTGGGAACAGGGGGGAATCAGCCCCAGCATTTT
CDR3aa: CASSLGTGGNQPQHF

v_gene: TRBV7-6
j_gene: TRBJ2-7
abundance: once
d_gene: NA
CDR3nt: TGTGCCAGCAGCAGCCCGGAGCTCGACGAGCAGTACTTC
CDR3aa: CASSSPELDEQYF

v_gene: TRBV27
j_gene: TRBJ1-1
abundance: NA
d_gene: TRBD1
CDR3nt: TGTGCCAGCAGTTTATCGACAGGGGTTCGGGCTGAAGCTTTCTTT
CDR3aa: CASSLSTGVRAEAFF

v_gene: TRBV9
j_gene: TRBJ1-4
abundance: NA
d_gene: TRBD1
CDR3nt: TGTGCCAGCAGCGGCCGGGACAGGGGGGGACAAAATGAAAAACTGTTTTTT
CDR3aa: CASSGRDRGGQNEKLFF

v_gene: TRBV27
j_gene: TRBJ2-3
abundance: NA
d_gene: NA
CDR3nt: TGTGCCAGCAGTCCTCCGGGACAAGGCACAGATACGCAGTATTTT
CDR3aa: CASSPPGQGTDTQYF

v_gene: TRBV18
j_gene: TRBJ2-5
abundance: NA
d_gene: TRBD1
CDR3nt: TGTGCCAGCTCAACAATCCCGGGACAGGGTATGGAGACCCAGTACTTC
CDR3aa: CASSTIPGQGMETQYF

v_gene: TRBV18
j_gene: TRBJ1-1
abundance: NA
d_gene: NA
CDR3nt: TGTGCCAGCTCACCAAGAGGGAACGTTAAGAACACTGAAGCTTTCTTT
CDR3aa: CASSPRGNVKNTEAFF

v_gene: TRBV7-9
j_gene: TRBJ1-6
abundance: NA
d_gene: NA
CDR3nt: TGTGCCAGCAGCATGGCCAGGGGCACTATGGATTCACCCCTCCACTTT
CDR3aa: CASSMARGTMDSPLHF

v_gene: TRBV24-1
j_gene: TRBJ2-1
abundance: NA
d_gene: NA
CDR3nt: TGTGCCACCAGTGATTTATCGGGGGAGCAGTTCTTC
CDR3aa: CATSDLSGEQFF

v_gene: TRBV9
j_gene: TRBJ2-1
abundance: NA
d_gene: NA
CDR3nt: TGTGCCAGCAGCGCGGGACTCCAATACAATGAGCAGTTCTTC
CDR3aa: CASSAGLQYNEQFF

v_gene: TRBV19
j_gene: TRBJ1-2
abundance: NA
d_gene: NA
CDR3nt: TGTGCCAGTAGTATACAGTGGGCGCAGAGTGGCTACACCTTC
CDR3aa: CASSIQWAQSGYTF

v_gene: TRBV5-1
j_gene: TRBJ2-1
abundance: NA
d_gene: NA
CDR3nt: TGCGCCAGCAGCTTAGTTGGTGGGGCCTCGAGTGAGCAGTTCTTC
CDR3aa: CASSLVGGASSEQFF

v_gene: TRBV5-4
j_gene: TRBJ2-3
abundance: NA
d_gene: TRBD2
CDR3nt: TGTGCCAGCAGCTCCATGACTAGCGGGAGTTTCCAGTATTTT
CDR3aa: CASSSMTSGSFQYF

v_gene: TRBV24-1
j_gene: TRBJ2-5
abundance: NA
d_gene: NA
CDR3nt: TGTGCCACCAGTGATCCCCAGAAAAAGACCCAGTACTTC
CDR3aa: CATSDPQKKTQYF

v_gene: TRBV5-1
j_gene: TRBJ2-1
abundance: NA
d_gene: TRBD2
CDR3nt: TGCGCCAGCAGCCGGATGACTAGCGGGACATACAATGAGCAGTTCTTC
CDR3aa: CASSRMTSGTYNEQFF

v_gene: TRBV21-1
j_gene: TRBJ2-7
abundance: NA
d_gene: NA
CDR3nt: TGTGCCAGCAGCAAGGGGGCATACAGCCGAGATTACGAGCAGTACTTC
CDR3aa: CASSKGAYSRDYEQYF

v_gene: TRBV6-5
j_gene: TRBJ1-3
abundance: NA
d_gene: NA
CDR3nt: TGTGCCAGCAGTTACTCGACAGTCGGAAACACCATATATTTT
CDR3aa: CASSYSTVGNTIYF

v_gene: TRBV13
j_gene: TRBJ2-7
abundance: NA
d_gene: TRBD2
CDR3nt: TGTGCCAGCACCCCGACTAGCGGGAGTTCCCACGAGCAGTACTTC
CDR3aa: CASTPTSGSSHEQYF

v_gene: TRBV20-1
j_gene: TRBJ2-5
abundance: once
d_gene: TRBD2
CDR3nt: TGCAGTGGGGGACTAAAAGAGACCCAGTACTTC
CDR3aa: CSGGLKETQYF

v_gene: TRBV18
j_gene: TRBJ1-5
abundance: NA
d_gene: TRBD1
CDR3nt: TGTGCCAGCTCCGGACAGGTGGGCAATCAGCCCCAGCATTTT
CDR3aa: CASSGQVGNQPQHF

v_gene: TRBV25-1
j_gene: TRBJ1-3
abundance: once
d_gene: TRBD1
CDR3nt: TGTGCCAGCAGTGGCTACAGGGGGCTTGGCTCTGGAAACACCATATATTTT
CDR3aa: CASSGYRGLGSGNTIYF

v_gene: TRBV28
j_gene: TRBJ2-7
abundance: NA
d_gene: NA
CDR3nt: TGTGCCAGCACAACAACAGGGCTCACATCCTACGAGCAGTACTTC
CDR3aa: CASTTTGLTSYEQYF

v_gene: TRBV7-7
j_gene: TRBJ2-1
abundance: once
d_gene: TRBD1
CDR3nt: TGTGCTAGCAGCTCGGGACAGGGGTCCTACAATGAGCAGTTCTTC
CDR3aa: CASSSGQGSYNEQFF

v_gene: TRBV11-3
j_gene: TRBJ2-7
abundance: NA
d_gene: TRBD2
CDR3nt: TGTGCCAGCAGCCCCTCCGGGGGGGCGGGAGACTACGAGCAGTACTTC
CDR3aa: CASSPSGGAGDYEQYF

v_gene: TRBV7-2
j_gene: TRBJ2-3
abundance: NA
d_gene: TRBD2
CDR3nt: TGTGCCAGCAGGGGGACTAGCGGGAGGCGTCAAGCCACAGATACGCAGTATTTT
CDR3aa: CASRGTSGRRQATDTQYF

v_gene: TRBV30
j_gene: TRBJ1-3
abundance: NA
d_gene: NA
CDR3nt: TGTGCCTGGAGTATGACCGCTACAGGGACTGGAAACACCATATATTTT
CDR3aa: CAWSMTATGTGNTIYF

v_gene: TRBV5-1
j_gene: TRBJ2-1
abundance: NA
d_gene: NA
CDR3nt: TGCGCCAGCAGCTTTCCCCGGTTAGATGAGCAGTTCTTC
CDR3aa: CASSFPRLDEQFF

v_gene: TRBV15
j_gene: TRBJ1-5
abundance: NA
d_gene: TRBD1
CDR3nt: TGTGCCACCAGCAGAAATCCCCCTTGGACAGGGAGCAATCAGCCCCAGCATTTT
CDR3aa: CATSRNPPWTGSNQPQHF

v_gene: TRBV19
j_gene: TRBJ2-3
abundance: NA
d_gene: TRBD2
CDR3nt: TGTGCCAGTAGTATTAGCGGGAGTACGACAGATACGCAGTATTTT
CDR3aa: CASSISGSTTDTQYF